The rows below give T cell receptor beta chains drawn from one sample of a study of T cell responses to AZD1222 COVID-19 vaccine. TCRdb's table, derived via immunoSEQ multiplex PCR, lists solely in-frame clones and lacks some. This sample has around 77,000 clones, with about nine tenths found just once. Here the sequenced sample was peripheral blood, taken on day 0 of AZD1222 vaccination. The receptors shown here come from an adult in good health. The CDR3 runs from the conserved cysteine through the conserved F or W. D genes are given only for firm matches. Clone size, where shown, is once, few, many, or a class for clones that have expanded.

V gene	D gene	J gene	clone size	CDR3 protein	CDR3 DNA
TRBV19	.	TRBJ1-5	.	CASASREQPQHF	TGTGCCAGCGCGTCCAGGGAACAGCCCCAGCATTTT
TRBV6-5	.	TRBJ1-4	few	CASSYSTHGDEKLFF	TGTGCCAGCAGTTACTCGACCCATGGGGATGAAAAACTGTTTTTT
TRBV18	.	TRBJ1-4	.	CASSPEARGSEKLFF	TGTGCCAGCTCACCTGAGGCGCGTGGGAGTGAAAAACTGTTTTTT
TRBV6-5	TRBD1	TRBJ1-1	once	CASSQGGSGVTEAFF	TGTGCCAGCAGCCAGGGGGGCAGTGGGGTCACTGAAGCTTTCTTT
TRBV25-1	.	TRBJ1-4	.	CASSDPGLLEKLFF	TGTGCCAGCAGTGACCCGGGCCTCCTGGAAAAACTGTTTTTT
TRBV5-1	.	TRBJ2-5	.	CASSRTGMGQETQYF	TGCGCCAGCAGCCGTACAGGGATGGGACAAGAGACCCAGTACTTC
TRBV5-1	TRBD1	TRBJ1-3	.	CASSLVSQGATGNTIYF	TGCGCCAGCAGCTTGGTCAGTCAGGGGGCGACTGGAAACACCATATATTTT
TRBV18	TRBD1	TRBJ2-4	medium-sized	CASSPGTGRGIQYF	TGTGCCAGCTCACCAGGGACAGGGAGAGGCATTCAGTACTTC
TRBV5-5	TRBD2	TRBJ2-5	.	CASSLSGNQETQYF	TGTGCCAGCAGCCTTAGCGGGAACCAAGAGACCCAGTACTTC
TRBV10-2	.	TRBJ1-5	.	CASSEYGGASSNQPQHF	TGCGCCAGCAGTGAGTATGGGGGGGCGTCTAGCAATCAGCCCCAGCATTTT
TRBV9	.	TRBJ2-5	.	CASSVTSQETQYF	TGTGCCAGCAGCGTAACATCCCAAGAGACCCAGTACTTC
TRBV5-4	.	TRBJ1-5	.	CASSLGGDQPQHF	TGTGCCAGCAGCTTGGGGGGTGACCAGCCCCAGCATTTT
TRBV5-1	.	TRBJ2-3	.	CASSLGGGRASTDTQYF	TGCGCCAGCAGCTTGGGGGGTGGCAGGGCCTCCACAGATACGCAGTATTTT
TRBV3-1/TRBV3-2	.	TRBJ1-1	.	CASSRQVNTEAFF	TGTGCCAGCAGCCGACAGGTGAACACTGAAGCTTTCTTT
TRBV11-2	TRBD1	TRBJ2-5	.	CASSSDGTAQETQYF	TGTGCCAGCAGCTCCGACGGGACAGCCCAAGAGACCCAGTACTTC
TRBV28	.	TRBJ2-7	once	CASFHVVGSTGAFYEQYF	TGTGCCAGTTTCCACGTCGTGGGGAGTACGGGGGCGTTCTACGAGCAGTACTTC
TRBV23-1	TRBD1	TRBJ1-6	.	CASSRSSGTASASSYNSPLHF	TGCGCCAGCAGTCGCTCCTCCGGGACAGCTTCCGCGAGCTCCTATAATTCACCCCTCCACTTT
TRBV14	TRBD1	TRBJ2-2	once	CASSQAWRDRGTGELFF	TGTGCCAGCAGCCAAGCCTGGCGGGACAGGGGCACCGGGGAGCTGTTTTTT
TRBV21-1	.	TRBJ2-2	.	CASRGTGPTGELFF	TGTGCCAGCAGGGGGACAGGGCCCACCGGGGAGCTGTTTTTT
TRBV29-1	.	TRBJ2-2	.	CSVTGPVSGELFF	TGCAGCGTTACCGGGCCCGTCTCCGGGGAGCTGTTTTTT
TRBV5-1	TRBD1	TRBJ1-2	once	CASSSTGAYGYTF	TGCGCCAGCAGCTCGACAGGGGCCTATGGCTACACCTTC
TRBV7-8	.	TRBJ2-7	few	CASSRSRGVEQYF	TGTGCCAGCAGCCGAAGTAGGGGGGTCGAGCAGTACTTC
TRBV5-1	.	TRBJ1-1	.	CASSVKSSNTEAFF	TGCGCCAGCAGCGTCAAGAGTTCGAACACTGAAGCTTTCTTT
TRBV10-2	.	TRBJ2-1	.	CASSGGLAGVGNEQFF	TGCGCCAGCTCAGGGGGCTTAGCGGGAGTAGGCAATGAGCAGTTCTTC
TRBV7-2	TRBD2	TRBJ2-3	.	CASRDRTSGGTDTQYF	TGTGCCAGCAGAGATAGGACTAGCGGGGGGACAGATACGCAGTATTTT
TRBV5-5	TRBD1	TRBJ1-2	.	CASSSGQDIYGYTF	TGTGCCAGCAGTAGTGGACAGGATATCTATGGCTACACCTTC
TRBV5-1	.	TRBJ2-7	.	CASSLQGGSYEQYF	TGCGCCAGCAGCTTACAGGGAGGCTCCTACGAGCAGTACTTC
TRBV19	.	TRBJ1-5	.	CASRDTVRREPQHF	TGTGCCAGTAGAGACACGGTTCGCCGGGAGCCCCAGCATTTT
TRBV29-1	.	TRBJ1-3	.	CSVRAGVGNTIYF	TGCAGCGTGCGAGCAGGGGTTGGAAACACCATATATTTT
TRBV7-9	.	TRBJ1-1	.	CASSFYQGEAFF	TGTGCCAGCAGCTTTTATCAAGGGGAAGCTTTCTTT
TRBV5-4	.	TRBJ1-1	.	CASSGAGTSEAFF	TGTGCCAGCAGCGGAGCCGGGACGTCTGAAGCTTTCTTT
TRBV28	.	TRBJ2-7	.	CASSPGTRSSYEQYF	TGTGCCAGCAGTCCCGGGACAAGATCCTCCTACGAGCAGTACTTC
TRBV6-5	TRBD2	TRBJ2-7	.	CASNPGTSGYEQYF	TGTGCCAGCAATCCCGGGACTAGCGGATACGAGCAGTACTTC
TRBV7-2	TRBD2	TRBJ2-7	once	CASSLWAGGPYEQYF	TGTGCCAGCAGCTTATGGGCGGGGGGACCCTACGAGCAGTACTTC
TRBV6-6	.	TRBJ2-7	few	CASSPSLYEQYF	TGTGCCAGCAGTCCCTCTTTGTACGAGCAGTACTTC
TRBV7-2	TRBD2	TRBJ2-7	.	CASRTWTSLGYEQYF	TGTGCCAGCAGGACCTGGACTAGCTTAGGGTACGAGCAGTACTTC
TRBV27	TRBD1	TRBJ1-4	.	CASSLGTGGREKLFF	TGTGCCAGCAGTCTCGGGACAGGGGGTCGGGAAAAACTGTTTTTT
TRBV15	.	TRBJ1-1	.	CATSRDRGGTEAFF	TGTGCCACCAGCAGAGATCGGGGGGGCACTGAAGCTTTCTTT
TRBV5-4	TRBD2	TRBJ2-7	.	CASSPGGSGNSYEQYF	TGTGCCAGCAGCCCCGGGGGTAGCGGGAACTCCTACGAGCAGTACTTC
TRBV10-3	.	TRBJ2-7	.	CAISESASYEQYF	TGTGCCATCAGTGAGTCGGCTAGCTACGAGCAGTACTTC
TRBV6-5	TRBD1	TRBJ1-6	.	CASSTTGTGSSPLHF	TGTGCCAGCAGCACTACCGGGACAGGGTCTTCACCCCTCCACTTT
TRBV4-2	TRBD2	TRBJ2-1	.	CASSQVLAGQNGPFF	TGTGCCAGCAGCCAAGTACTAGCGGGACAGAACGGGCCGTTCTTC
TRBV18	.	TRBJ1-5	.	CASSPGTDSNQPQHF	TGTGCCAGCTCACCGGGGACGGATAGCAATCAGCCCCAGCATTTT
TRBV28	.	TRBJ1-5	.	CASSGVNQPQHF	TGTGCCAGCAGTGGAGTAAATCAGCCCCAGCATTTT
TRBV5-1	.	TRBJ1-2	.	CASSFEGAYGYTF	TGCGCCAGCAGCTTTGAAGGGGCGTATGGCTACACCTTC
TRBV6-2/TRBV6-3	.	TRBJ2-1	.	CASSYSSLNEQFF	TGTGCCAGCAGTTACTCTTCTTTGAATGAGCAGTTCTTC
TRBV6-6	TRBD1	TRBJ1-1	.	CASSFLDRVVGAFF	TGTGCCAGCAGTTTCCTCGACAGGGTAGTTGGAGCTTTCTTT
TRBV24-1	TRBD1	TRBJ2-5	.	CATSDFTGVETQYF	TGTGCCACCAGTGATTTCACAGGGGTAGAGACCCAGTACTTC
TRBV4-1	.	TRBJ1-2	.	CASSQPLSHGYTF	TGCGCCAGCAGCCAACCTCTGTCACATGGCTACACCTTC
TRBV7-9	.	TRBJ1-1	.	CASRSHTEAFF	TGTGCCAGCAGATCTCACACTGAAGCTTTCTTT
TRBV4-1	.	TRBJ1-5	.	CASSQAGTRNQPQHF	TGCGCCAGCAGCCAAGCTGGGACAAGGAATCAGCCCCAGCATTTT
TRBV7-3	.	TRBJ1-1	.	CASSLRVENTEAFF	TGTGCCAGCAGCTTAAGGGTTGAGAACACTGAAGCTTTCTTT
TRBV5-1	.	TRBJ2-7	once	CASSSGLRSYEQYF	TGCGCCAGCAGCTCGGGACTGCGCTCCTACGAGCAGTACTTC
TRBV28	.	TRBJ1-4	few	CASSAEVGEKLFF	TGTGCCAGCAGTGCAGAGGTGGGCGAAAAACTGTTTTTT
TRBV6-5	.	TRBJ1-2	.	CASRQKTNYGYTF	TGTGCCAGCAGACAGAAGACGAACTATGGCTACACCTTC
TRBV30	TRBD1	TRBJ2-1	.	CAWSTGQGVYNEQFF	TGTGCCTGGAGTACCGGACAGGGGGTCTACAATGAGCAGTTCTTC
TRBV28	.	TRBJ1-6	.	CASAPGRQSPLHF	TGTGCCAGCGCCCCTGGCCGGCAGTCACCCCTCCACTTT
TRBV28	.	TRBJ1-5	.	CASSLSLGSNQPQHF	TGTGCCAGCAGTTTAAGTCTGGGGAGCAATCAGCCCCAGCATTTT
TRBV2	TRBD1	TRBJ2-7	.	CASSGGQGAIYEQYF	TGTGCCAGCAGTGGAGGCCAGGGGGCTATCTACGAGCAGTACTTC
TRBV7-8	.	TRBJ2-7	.	CASSSPVGLTYEQYF	TGTGCCAGCAGCTCCCCCGTGGGGTTGACCTACGAGCAGTACTTC